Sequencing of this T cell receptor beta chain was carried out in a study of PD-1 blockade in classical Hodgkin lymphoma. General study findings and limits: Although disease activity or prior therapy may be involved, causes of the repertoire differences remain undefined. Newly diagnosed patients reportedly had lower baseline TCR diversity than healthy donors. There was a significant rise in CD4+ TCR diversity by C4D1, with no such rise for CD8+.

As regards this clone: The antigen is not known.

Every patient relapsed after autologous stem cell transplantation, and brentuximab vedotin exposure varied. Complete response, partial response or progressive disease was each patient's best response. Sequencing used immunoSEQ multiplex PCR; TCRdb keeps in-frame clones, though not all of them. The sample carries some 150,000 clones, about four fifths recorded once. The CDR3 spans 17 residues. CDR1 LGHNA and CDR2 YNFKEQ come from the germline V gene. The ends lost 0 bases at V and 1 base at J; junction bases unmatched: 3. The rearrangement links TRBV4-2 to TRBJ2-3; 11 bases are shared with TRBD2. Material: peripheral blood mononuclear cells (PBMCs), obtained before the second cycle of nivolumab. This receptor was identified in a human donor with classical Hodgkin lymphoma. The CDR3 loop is CASSQDRSGGGTDTQYF. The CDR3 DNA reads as TGTGCCAGCAGCCAAGATCGTAGCGGGGGGGGCACAGATACGCAGTATTTT.